A single sample gave rise to the 5 T cell receptor beta chains below, sequenced in a study of control samples from healthy donors and cancer patients. The protocol was immunoSEQ multiplex PCR, while the TCRdb copy is restricted to in-frame clones and leaves out a portion. The data contain nearly 200,000 clones, around 93% of them seen just once; the ten biggest clones take up approximately 1.8%. Sequenced material: blood. The receptors come from a man aged 25 to 40 in good health.

V is TRBV27 and J is TRBJ1-2; maybe TRBD1 (5 bases). Germline CDR1 reads MNHEY; CDR2 reads SMNVEV (reference sequence). There are 13 residues in the CDR3. The V gene lost 2 bases and the J gene lost 5 bases, with 9 bases spanning the gap. Here the CDR3 DNA reads TGTGCCAGCAGTTTAAACAGGATTTATGGCTACACCTTC. Translated, it gives CASSLNRIYGYTF.

This clone was recorded once. This rearrangement joins TRBV27 to TRBJ2-3; D remains unclear. Germline V lookup: CDR1 MNHEY, CDR2 SMNVEV (reference sequence). The germline V and J ends were trimmed by 3 bases and 5 bases, with 3 bases remaining between them. This CDR3 has 11 residues. In DNA, the CDR3 is TGTGCCAGCAGTTTCTTAGATACGCAGTATTTT. This translates into CASSFLDTQYF.

The CDR3 nucleotides read TGCGCCAGCAGCTTGGTTCCGGGGAGTCAGCCCCAGCATTTT. It translates to CASSLVPGSQPQHF. This chain joins TRBV5-1 and TRBJ1-5; no definite D call. The germline CDR1 and CDR2 sequences are SGHRS and YFSETQ. This CDR3 spans 14 amino acids. V lost 0 bases, J lost 6 bases, and 10 bases lay in between.

The chain joins TRBV27 to TRBJ1-4; D remains unclear. This CDR3 comprises 12 residues. Trimming shortened V by 10 bases and J by 3 bases, and 9 bases separated the two germline ends. CDR1 MNHEY and CDR2 SMNVEV come from the germline V gene (reference sequence). The CDR3 bases are TGTGCCACCACTCGGTCTAATGAAAAACTGTTTTTT. Its translation is CATTRSNEKLFF.

The J gene is TRBJ1-5, the V gene TRBV5-1; 8 bases align to TRBD1. Losses at the gene ends were 2 bases for V and 2 bases for J; bases not matched to a gene: 9. Per germline, CDR1 SGHRS and CDR2 YFSETQ. The CDR3 loop spans 17 amino acids. This CDR3 reads CASSLGQGAFGNQPQHF. The CDR3 nucleotides are TGCGCCAGCAGCTTAGGGCAGGGGGCTTTTGGCAATCAGCCCCAGCATTTT.